This paragraph covers one T cell receptor (beta chain) sequence. Reverse transcription of roughly 0.45 to 1 ug RNA used random hexamers. Via MiXCR, TCRdb re-called the immunoSEQ multiplex PCR reads, giving one row per CDR3 protein. The sample holds about 76,000 distinct CDR3 sequences; over 75% are singletons and the top ten take 0.5% to 0.6%. This sample was included in a study of CD8 T cells in Susac syndrome. The V end lost 6 bases, the J end lost 0 bases, and 15 bases lay between the germline ends. Looked up from germline, CDR1 is MNHNY and CDR2 is SVGAGI (reference sequence). The CDR3 is 15 amino acids.

The gene calls are TRBV6-6 and TRBJ2-7; D perhaps matches TRBD2 (5 bases). This receptor was identified in a human donor with multiple sclerosis. The sequencing input was CD8+ T cells from PBMCs. The CDR3 loop reads CASSPTDWSSYEQYF. CDR3 nucleotides: TGTGCCAGCAGCCCGACGGACTGGAGCTCCTACGAGCAGTACTTC.